Listed below are T cell receptor beta chains from one sample, sequenced in a study of T-cell reconstitution after alpha-beta-depleted transplantation in children. TCRdb processed the PCR reads anew with MiXCR; each CDR3 protein has one entry. The table has 200,000 to 250,000 distinct CDR3 sequences, about a tenth seen once. The material sequenced was PBMCs, taken before TCRalphabeta/CD19-depleted stem cell transplant. The receptors shown here come from a child less than two years old with acute myeloid leukemia, due to receive a stem cell transplant. Both conserved end residues are trimmed from each CDR3. The order of the fields is J gene, V gene, clone size, CDR3 protein. Expanded clones get a size class; other rows say once, few or many, or leave the size out.

TRBJ2-1 TRBV12-3/TRBV12-4 - ASSKGRNNEQF
TRBJ1-5 TRBV10-3 many AISEWQTNQPQH
TRBJ2-7 TRBV18 many ASSPIETGGSEQY
TRBJ2-3 TRBV6-5 - ASTQAGADTQY
TRBJ1-1 TRBV5-1 many ASSSQNTEAF
TRBJ1-2 TRBV29-1 many SVERERVYGYT
TRBJ1-2 TRBV12-3/TRBV12-4 many ASTSGPPYGYT
TRBJ1-2 TRBV24-1 many ATSDGTGSLYGYT
TRBJ2-5 TRBV27 many ASKYWLAGFQETQY
TRBJ2-5 TRBV7-7 many ASSPDGVLETQY
TRBJ1-5 TRBV29-1 many SVGQGSNQPQH
TRBJ2-5 TRBV7-9 - ASSLSILQETQY
TRBJ2-1 TRBV3-1 few ASSHIRTGRSYNEQF
TRBJ1-2 TRBV7-2 few ASSLGQLTYGYT
TRBJ1-5 TRBV15 - ATSRGGKGRYSNQPQH
TRBJ1-1 TRBV5-1 many ASSGTREHGTEAF
TRBJ1-3 TRBV23-1 - ASPGHPGNTIY
TRBJ2-5 TRBV9 many ASSTRTSEETQY
TRBJ2-1 TRBV7-2 - AISPSGVGSYNEQF
TRBJ1-1 TRBV7-2 many ASSLSPGTAYTEAF
TRBJ1-2 TRBV10-3 many AIRSYGYT
TRBJ2-3 TRBV12-3/TRBV12-4 - ASDYRGRMDTQY
TRBJ1-2 TRBV20-1 many SASQTDRDPYT
TRBJ1-2 TRBV19 many ASSIWQGANYGYT